The rows below give T cell receptor beta chains drawn from one sample of a study of T cells in Graves' hyperthyroidism and ophthalmopathy. Each CDR3 protein gets one entry after TCRdb re-called the multiplex PCR reads with MiXCR. The table lists roughly 570,000 distinct CDR3 sequences, about half of them singletons. What was sequenced was peripheral blood or thyroid tissue (not recorded which). The receptors stem from an adult woman with Graves' disease, either hyperthyroidism or ophthalmopathy (not recorded which). The CDR3 runs from the conserved cysteine through the conserved F or W. The order of the fields is V gene, D gene, clone size, J gene, CDR3 protein, CDR3 DNA. The D gene is left open where the match is weak. Only part of the rows carry a size: once, few, many, or a class if the clone is expanded.

TRBV7-8	-	many	TRBJ2-5	CASIEGTGSEETQYF	TGTGCCAGCATCGAAGGGACGGGGAGTGAGGAGACCCAGTACTTC
TRBV10-3	-	-	TRBJ2-5	CAISEKWERETQYF	TGTGCCATCAGTGAGAAATGGGAGAGAGAGACCCAGTACTTC
TRBV12-3/TRBV12-4	-	many	TRBJ2-2	CASSLSGKDPGELFF	TGTGCCAGCAGTTTATCGGGGAAAGACCCCGGGGAGCTGTTTTTT
TRBV12-3/TRBV12-4	-	few	TRBJ1-5	CASRRVGQPQHF	TGTGCCAGCAGGAGGGTAGGTCAGCCCCAGCATTTT
TRBV12-3/TRBV12-4	-	many	TRBJ2-5	CASRVQGDGAETQYF	TGTGCCAGCAGGGTACAGGGAGACGGTGCGGAGACCCAGTACTTC
TRBV5-4	TRBD2	-	TRBJ2-2	CAFRGREDTGELFF	TGTGCCTTTAGAGGGAGGGAGGACACCGGGGAGCTGTTTTTT
TRBV20-1	TRBD2	-	TRBJ2-7	CSADRTSGYPLEQYF	TGCAGTGCTGACCGGACTAGCGGATACCCCCTGGAGCAGTACTTC
TRBV7-9	-	-	TRBJ2-7	CASSYGLEQYF	TGTGCCAGCAGCTACGGACTTGAGCAGTACTTC
TRBV11-2	-	-	TRBJ2-1	CASSLNHYNEQFF	TGTGCCAGCAGCTTAAACCATTACAATGAGCAGTTCTTC
TRBV7-9	TRBD1	-	TRBJ2-5	CASSPPRDRLGETQYF	TGTGCCAGCAGCCCCCCGCGGGACAGGTTGGGGGAGACCCAGTACTTC
TRBV7-9	-	-	TRBJ1-1	CASSLARWDTEAFF	TGTGCCAGCAGCTTAGCCAGGTGGGACACTGAAGCTTTCTTT
TRBV5-6	-	few	TRBJ2-3	CASSFATGPGTDTQYF	TGTGCCAGCAGCTTCGCGACAGGCCCGGGAACAGATACGCAGTATTTT
TRBV7-3	TRBD1	-	TRBJ2-6	CASSGGQDEAF	TGTGCCAGCAGTGGGGGACAGGATGAAGCTTTC
TRBV5-1	TRBD2	-	TRBJ2-7	CASSYGTSSGYEQYF	TGCGCCAGCAGCTACGGGACTAGCTCCGGCTACGAGCAGTACTTC
TRBV24-1	TRBD1	-	TRBJ2-4	CATSAGTDIQYF	TGTGCCACCAGTGCGGGGACAGACATTCAGTACTTC
TRBV7-2	-	-	TRBJ2-7	CASSHEHGRSYEQYF	TGTGCCAGCAGCCATGAACACGGTCGATCCTACGAGCAGTACTTC
TRBV20-1	-	-	TRBJ1-4	CSARERGVEKLFF	TGCAGTGCTAGAGAGCGAGGAGTTGAAAAACTGTTTTTT
TRBV11-3	TRBD2	many	TRBJ2-2	CASSLIGGVTSGELFF	TGTGCCAGCAGCTTAATCGGGGGGGTTACGTCCGGGGAGCTGTTTTTT
TRBV20-1	-	-	TRBJ1-6	CSMTDRHYNSPLHF	TGCAGTATGACCGACAGGCACTATAATTCACCCCTCCACTTT
TRBV15	-	many	TRBJ1-5	CATSRGTDHNQPQHF	TGTGCCACCAGCAGAGGGACAGACCACAATCAGCCCCAGCATTTT
TRBV7-9	-	few	TRBJ1-2	CASSLPQGYGYTF	TGTGCCAGCAGCTTACCCCAGGGCTATGGCTACACCTTC
TRBV10-2	TRBD1	-	TRBJ1-6	CASSLPGQGDSPLHF	TGCGCCAGCTCCCTCCCTGGACAGGGGGACTCACCCCTCCACTTT
TRBV7-8	-	-	TRBJ2-2	CASSLLQGELFF	TGTGCCAGCAGCTTATTACAGGGGGAGCTGTTTTTT
TRBV7-9	TRBD1	-	TRBJ2-7	CASSLGDRPASYEQYF	TGTGCCAGCAGCTTAGGGGACAGGCCAGCTTCCTACGAGCAGTACTTC